This TCR beta chain was identified in a study of blood T cell repertoires in COVID-19. Study-wide background: The samples span acute and convalescent COVID-19 from the United States, Italy and Spain. Nucleic acid was either cDNA or gDNA, and it came from T cells, B-cell-depleted T cells, or PBMCs.

The CDR3 has 15 residues. Germline-derived CDR1 and CDR2 are MRHNA and SNTAGT. V dropped 4 bases and J dropped 4; count of bases not matched to a gene: 7. As originally analysed: Scientists estimated how many nucleated cells there were by amplifying reference gene primers. Clones were read by immunoSEQ multiplex PCR, and TCRdb kept only the in-frame ones, dropping some. V and J calls and clone size are those listed in that table; D and trimming were worked out from the DNA. This table holds 150,000 or so clones, about 85% found once. The rearrangement joins TRBV6-4 to TRBJ1-3; the match to TRBD1 covers 7 bases. This receptor was taken from a woman aged 40-49 years with active or convalescent COVID-19. What was sequenced was peripheral blood. The CDR3 DNA is TGTGCCAGCAGTGCACAACAGGGGTCCGGAAACACCATATATTTT. Protein product: CASSAQQGSGNTIYF.